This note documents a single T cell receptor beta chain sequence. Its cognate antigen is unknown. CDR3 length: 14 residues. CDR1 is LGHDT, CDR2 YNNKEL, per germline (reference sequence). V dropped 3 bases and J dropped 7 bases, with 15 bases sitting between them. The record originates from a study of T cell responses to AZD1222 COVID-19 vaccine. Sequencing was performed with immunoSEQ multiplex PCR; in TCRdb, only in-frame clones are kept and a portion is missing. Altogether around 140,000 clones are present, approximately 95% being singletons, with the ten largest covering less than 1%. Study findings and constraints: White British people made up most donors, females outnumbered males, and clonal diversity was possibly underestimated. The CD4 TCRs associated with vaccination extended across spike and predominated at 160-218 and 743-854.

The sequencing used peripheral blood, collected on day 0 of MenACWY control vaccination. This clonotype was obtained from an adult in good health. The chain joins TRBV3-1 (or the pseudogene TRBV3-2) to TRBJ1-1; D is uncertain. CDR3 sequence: CASSHSFRANEAFF. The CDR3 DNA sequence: TGTGCCAGCAGCCACTCCTTCCGGGCCAATGAAGCTTTCTTT.